The 32 T cell receptor beta chains in this list originate from one sample, sequenced in a study of control samples from healthy donors and cancer patients. Profiled with immunoSEQ multiplex PCR; TCRdb holds only in-frame clones, not every one. The table includes around 26,000 clones, around 83% detected once. The sequencing sample was made of PBMCs. The receptors come from a man in his sixties with colorectal cancer.

The CDR3 loop is CASSLDPGGAGGYTF. DNA for the CDR3: TGTGCCAGCAGCTTAGATCCCGGGGGGGCGGGCGGCTACACCTTC. The rearrangement uses TRBV7-2 and TRBJ1-2, with D perhaps TRBD1 (6 bases). The germline gives CDR1 SGHTA, CDR2 FQGNSA. V lost 1 base and J 8 bases, leaving 17 bases between the germline ends. The CDR3 runs 15 residues.

The CDR3 DNA is TGTGCCAGCAGTTCCAGCTCCTACGAGCAGTACGTC. It is translated as CASSSSSYEQYV. V is TRBV6-2 or TRBV6-3 and J is TRBJ2-7, with D uncertain. CDR1 is MNHEY, CDR2 SVGEGT, per germline. Trimming cost V 4 bases and J 0 bases, with 4 bases left between them. The CDR3 sequence is 12 residues long.

This clone was seen only a few times. The chain carries TRBV20-1 and TRBJ1-2; D not certain. The germline V gene has CDR1 DFQATT and CDR2 SNEGSKA (reference sequence). CDR3 length equals 10 residues. V lost 3 bases and J 6 bases, leaving 5 bases between the germline ends. The chain's CDR3 is CSASGNGYTF. The CDR3 DNA is TGCAGTGCTAGCGGGAATGGCTACACCTTC.

J is TRBJ1-2 and V is TRBV15, with a possible D match to TRBD1 (5 bases). The CDR3 totals 17 residues. The germline V and J ends were trimmed by 1 base and 8 bases, with 23 bases remaining between them. CDR1 is LNHNV and CDR2 is YYDKDF in the germline V gene (reference sequence). CDR3 sequence: CATSRGGIGAGSGGYTF. Written as DNA, the CDR3 is TGTGCCACCAGCAGAGGCGGAATAGGGGCTGGGTCTGGAGGCTACACCTTC. The full variable domain, its missing parts supplied by reference TRBV15 and TRBJ1-2, is DAMVIQNPRYQVTQFGKPVTLSCSQTLNHNVMYWYQQKSSQAPKLLFHYYDKDFNNEADTPDNFQSRRPNTSFCFLDIRSPGLGDTAMYLCATSRGGIGAGSGGYTFGSGTRLTVV.

The chain carries TRBV2 and TRBJ2-5; TRBD2 might be the D (5 bases). This CDR3 has 15 residues. Germline-derived CDR1 and CDR2 are SNHLY and FYNNEI. V was pared by 5 bases and J by 1 base, with 14 bases between. CDR3 DNA sequence: TGTGCCAGCAGTCGCACCGGACTCACCCAAGAGACCCAGTACTTC. This translates into CASSRTGLTQETQYF.

This chain connects TRBV29-1 to TRBJ1-1; unclear D gene. This CDR3 spans 12 amino acids. Trimming removed 1 base from V and 7 bases from J, with 10 bases in between. CDR1 and CDR2 (germline): SQVTM, ANQGSEA. The CDR3 protein is CSVEGPAYEAFF. DNA for the CDR3: TGCAGCGTTGAAGGTCCGGCCTATGAAGCTTTCTTT. The whole variable domain, filled in from reference TRBV29-1 and TRBJ1-1, reads SAVISQKPSRDICQRGTSLTIQCQVDSQVTMMFWYRQQPGQSLTLIATANQGSEATYESGFVIDKFPISRPNLTFSTLTVSNMSPEDSSIYLCSVEGPAYEAFFGQGTRLTVV.

CDR3 region: CAISESSEVNTDTQYF. The CDR3 region has the DNA TGTGCCATCAGTGAGTCATCGGAGGTAAACACAGATACGCAGTATTTT. The chain is built from TRBV10-3 and TRBJ2-3; D may be TRBD2 (5 bases). The CDR3 loop spans 16 amino acids. The germline CDR1 and CDR2 sequences are ENHRY and SYGVKD. V was cut by 0 bases and J by 2 bases, with 12 bases left in between.

CDR3 sequence (DNA): TGCGCCAGCAGCCCCTCGGCAGGCCGCTCTGGGGCCAACGTCCTGACTTTC. Its translation is CASSPSAGRSGANVLTF. The V gene is TRBV4-1, the J gene TRBJ2-6; D is unclear. V was shortened by 4 bases and J by 0 bases, with 13 bases between the two germline ends. The V gene's germline CDR1 is MGHRA and CDR2 YSYEKL. The CDR3 loop spans 17 amino acids.

The chain joins TRBV3-1 (or the pseudogene TRBV3-2) to TRBJ1-1, with D unresolved. There are 14 residues in the CDR3. Germline V gene data show CDR1 as LGHDT and CDR2 as YNNKEL (reference sequence). The V and J ends lost 0 bases and 3 bases respectively, with 8 bases between them. The CDR3 is CASSQEGLDTEAFF. CDR3 in DNA: TGTGCCAGCAGCCAAGAGGGCTTGGACACTGAAGCTTTCTTT.

This chain connects TRBV7-9 to TRBJ2-1, with D possibly TRBD2 on 7 matching bases. The CDR3 runs 18 residues. Germline V gene sequence: CDR1 SEHNR, CDR2 FQNEAQ (reference sequence). The V end lost 2 bases, the J end lost 4 bases, and 21 bases lay between the germline ends. CDR3 sequence: CASSLLRGGPNLYNEQFF. The CDR3 DNA sequence: TGTGCCAGCAGCTTACTTCGCGGGGGCCCTAACTTATACAATGAGCAGTTCTTC. Full variable domain (rest looked up from reference TRBV7-9 and TRBJ2-1): DTGVSQNPRHKITKRGQNVTFRCDPISEHNRLYWYRQTLGQGPEFLTYFQNEAQLEKSRLLSDRFSAERPKGSFSTLEIQRTEQGDSAMYLCASSLLRGGPNLYNEQFFGPGTRLTVL.

The rearrangement links TRBV6-5 to TRBJ2-2; 10 nucleotides line up with TRBD1. The germline CDR1 and CDR2 sequences are MNHEY and SVGAGI. The V segment lost 6 bases and the J segment 1 base; nucleotides outside the gene matches: 2. This CDR3 contains 15 residues. The CDR3: CASRRTGGNTGELFF. The CDR3 coding sequence is TGTGCCAGCAGGCGGACAGGGGGGAACACCGGGGAGCTGTTTTTT.

By share, this clone ranks as medium-sized (0.01 to 0.1%). This chain links TRBV30 with TRBJ2-7; 11 positions agree with TRBD2. Germline CDR1 GTSNPN, CDR2 SVGIG (reference sequence). The V and J ends lost 6 bases and 4 bases, in that order; junction bases with no gene match: 8. This CDR3 region has 14 residues. CDR3 coding DNA: TGTGCCTGTCGAACTAGCGGGGGACTTTACGAGCAGTACTTC. It yields the protein CACRTSGGLYEQYF.

The gene calls are TRBV11-2 and TRBJ2-5; TRBD1 aligns across 7 bases. CDR3 length: 12 amino acids. V lost 3 bases and J lost 7; bases outside the gene matches: 2. Per germline, CDR1 SGHAT and CDR2 FQNNGV. This CDR3 reads CASSFPGGTQYF. Written as DNA, the CDR3 is TGTGCCAGCAGCTTCCCAGGGGGGACCCAGTACTTC.

The chain combines TRBV18 with TRBJ1-1, with TRBD1 identical over 8 bases. The CDR3 length is 15 residues. CDR1 is KGHSH, CDR2 LQKENI, per germline. V gave up 6 bases and J gave up 4 bases; unmatched junction bases: 10. For the CDR3, the DNA is TGTGCCAGCTCTCGACAGGGGCCGCTGGGCACTGAAGCTTTCTTT. This sequence encodes CASSRQGPLGTEAFF.

V gene TRBV5-1 combines with J gene TRBJ2-2; TRBD2 is a possible D gene (5 bases). CDR3 length: 19 residues. Germline CDR1 and CDR2: SGHRS and YFSETQ. V was trimmed by 0 bases and J by 1 base, leaving 19 bases between them. In DNA form, the CDR3 reads TGCGCCAGCAGCTTGGGAATCCTAGCCTCAGTCCAGAACACCGGGGAGCTGTTTTTT. Translation: CASSLGILASVQNTGELFF.

The chain uses TRBV19 and TRBJ2-7; TRBD1 matches at 11 bases. The germline CDR1 and CDR2 sequences are LNHDA and SQIVND (reference sequence). The CDR3 covers 16 residues. Losses at the gene ends were 7 bases for V and 0 bases for J; bases not matched to a gene: 8. CDR3 nucleotide sequence: TGTGCCAGTACCAGGACAGGGGGCGCGGGCTCCTACGAGCAGTACGTC. It translates to CASTRTGGAGSYEQYV.

The J gene is TRBJ1-4, the V gene TRBV3-1 (or the pseudogene TRBV3-2); D gene uncertain. The CDR3 spans 13 residues. Trimming removed 4 bases at V and 6 bases at J, with 9 bases between. Germline V gene data show CDR1 as LGHDT and CDR2 as YNNKEL (reference sequence). As DNA, the CDR3 is TGTGCCAGCAGCCGTCTACAGCATGAAAAACTGTTTTTT. Encoded protein: CASSRLQHEKLFF.

This clone has just one count. The rearrangement links TRBV6-2 or TRBV6-3 to TRBJ1-4, with a weak D call TRBD1 (5 bases). The ends were cut back, 2 bases at V and 2 bases at J, with 6 bases in the middle. The CDR3 loop spans 14 amino acids. Germline V gene lookup returns CDR1 MNHEY and CDR2 SVGEGT. The CDR3 here is CASSYGGTNEKLFF. The CDR3 nucleotides read TGTGCCAGCAGTTACGGGGGGACTAATGAAAAACTGTTTTTT.

This clone was observed a few times. The chain recombines TRBV7-9 with TRBJ1-5; D is uncertain. Deletions cut 5 bases from V and 5 bases from J, with 10 bases between. Per the germline V gene, CDR1 is SEHNR and CDR2 is FQNEAQ (reference sequence). This CDR3 has 13 amino acids. The CDR3 region has the DNA TGTGCCAGCAGCCTTCAGGAGGATCAGCCCCAGCATTTT. It codes for CASSLQEDQPQHF. Filled out from reference TRBV7-9 and TRBJ1-5, the complete variable domain reads DTGVSQNPRHKITKRGQNVTFRCDPISEHNRLYWYRQTLGQGPEFLTYFQNEAQLEKSRLLSDRFSAERPKGSFSTLEIQRTEQGDSAMYLCASSLQEDQPQHFGDGTRLSIL.

The rearrangement joins TRBV7-2 to TRBJ1-3, with TRBD1 matching over 8 bases. The CDR3 extends over 19 amino acids. The V gene's germline CDR1 is SGHTA and CDR2 FQGNSA. V shed 5 bases and J 1 base; nucleotides not matched to a gene: 16. CDR3: CASSLLAPGTGHSGNTIYF. The CDR3, as DNA: TGTGCCAGCAGCCTCTTAGCGCCCGGGACAGGACATTCTGGAAACACCATATATTTT.

The chain employs TRBV5-1 and TRBJ1-4, with 7 bases aligning to TRBD1. Trimming at V came to 0 bases and at J to 6 bases, leaving 5 bases not matched to a gene. Germline V gene sequence: CDR1 SGHRS, CDR2 YFSETQ. The CDR3 has 15 amino acids. The CDR3 DNA reads TGCGCCAGCAGCTTGGTTCCAGGGGGGGATGAAAAACTGTTTTTT. The encoded protein is CASSLVPGGDEKLFF.

The V and J genes are TRBV5-1 and TRBJ1-3; 7 nucleotides align to TRBD1. The length of the CDR3 is 13 residues. CDR1 and CDR2 (germline): SGHRS, YFSETQ. J was trimmed by 4 bases and V by 4 bases; bases with no gene match: 2. The CDR3 here is CASSPGGGNTIYF. The CDR3 DNA reads as TGCGCCAGCAGCCCAGGGGGAGGAAACACCATATATTTT.

The genes are TRBV19 and TRBJ1-5; D unclear. This CDR3 comprises 15 residues. Per the germline V gene, CDR1 is LNHDA and CDR2 is SQIVND (reference sequence). V lost 6 bases and J lost 8, with 20 bases in between. CDR3 sequence (DNA): TGTGCCAGTAGCTACGGGTCTGGGAAAACGGAGCCCCAGCATTTT. It is translated as CASSYGSGKTEPQHF.

This chain connects TRBV7-6 to TRBJ1-1; a possible D gene is TRBD1 (5 bases). Germline V lookup: CDR1 SGHVS, CDR2 FNYEAQ. The CDR3 is made up of 16 amino acids. V lost 4 bases and J lost 1, with 16 bases in between. The CDR3 DNA reads TGTGCCAGCAGCTCCCAAGGTGCAGGGCAGAACACTGAAGCTTTCTTT. Encoded protein: CASSSQGAGQNTEAFF.

This clone was counted between two and nine times. The chain recombines TRBV2 with TRBJ1-3, with D perhaps TRBD1 (6 bases). The CDR3 is 12 residues long. The V and J ends lost 7 bases and 10 bases respectively, with 14 bases between them. Germline assignment: CDR1 SNHLY and CDR2 FYNNEI. CDR3 sequence: CASNQDRRTIYF. CDR3 coding DNA: TGTGCCAGCAACCAGGACAGACGAACCATATATTTT.

CDR3: CASSLGASAQFMNTEAFF. The CDR3 nucleotides are TGTGCCAGCAGCTTGGGGGCCAGCGCCCAGTTTATGAACACTGAAGCTTTCTTT. The V and J genes are TRBV5-4 and TRBJ1-1; D is unclear. The CDR3 has 18 amino acids. CDR1 and CDR2 from the germline V gene are SGHNT and YYREEE (reference sequence). The V end lost 0 bases, the J end lost 0 bases, and 18 bases lay between the germline ends.

This clone was seen a single time. This sequence joins TRBV6-2 or TRBV6-3 and TRBJ1-1; 11 bases map to TRBD1. The CDR3 consists of 17 residues. With 7 bases clipped from V and 3 bases from J, the junction kept 13 bases outside the gene matches. Per the germline V gene, CDR1 is MNHEY and CDR2 is SVGEGT. CDR3: CASTPRGQGVKDTEAFF. CDR3 DNA: TGTGCCAGCACCCCCCGGGGACAGGGGGTTAAAGACACTGAAGCTTTCTTT.

The CDR3 sequence is CASSLGESSFGYTF. The CDR3 DNA follows: TGCGCCAGCAGCCTGGGTGAATCCTCCTTTGGCTACACCTTC. The J gene is TRBJ1-2, the V gene TRBV5-1; no clear D gene. This CDR3 is built from 14 residues. The germline V gene encodes CDR1 SGHRS and CDR2 YFSETQ. V lost 4 bases to trimming and J lost 7 bases, with 17 bases between them.

DNA of the CDR3: TGCGCCAGCAGTGCTAGCGGTGGGCTGAATGAGCAGTTCTTC. It encodes CASSASGGLNEQFF. The chain is built from TRBV10-2 and TRBJ2-1, with 7 bases that match TRBD2. Unmatched junction bases numbered 7, after V lost 4 bases and J lost 7 bases. There are 14 residues in the CDR3. The germline gives CDR1 WSHSY, CDR2 SAAADI.

The gene calls are TRBV7-8 and TRBJ1-6; D perhaps matches TRBD1 (6 bases). V was clipped by 8 bases and J by 3 bases, with 14 bases between them. The CDR3 contains 15 residues. CDR1 SGHVS and CDR2 FQNEAQ come from the germline V gene. The CDR3 bases are TGTGCCAGCGGGGGGGGCGCCAACTATAATTCACCCCTCCACTTT. Its translation is CASGGGANYNSPLHF.

The V and J genes are TRBV24-1 and TRBJ1-2, with unresolved D. The CDR3 totals 16 residues. CDR1 is KGHDR and CDR2 is SFDVKD in the germline V gene. V shed 6 bases and J shed 1 base, with 17 bases lying between them. The CDR3 spells CATSSRDRRDNYGYTF. DNA of the CDR3: TGTGCCACCAGTTCACGTGACCGACGCGATAACTATGGCTACACCTTC.

This chain joins TRBV19 and TRBJ1-1, with 7 nucleotides matching TRBD1. V shed 6 bases and J 4 bases; nucleotides not matched to a gene: 11. The germline gives CDR1 LNHDA, CDR2 SQIVND (reference sequence). CDR3 length: 15 amino acids. This CDR3 is CASRVTGTDTTEAFF. The CDR3 DNA sequence: TGTGCCAGTAGGGTAACCGGGACAGACACCACTGAAGCTTTCTTT.